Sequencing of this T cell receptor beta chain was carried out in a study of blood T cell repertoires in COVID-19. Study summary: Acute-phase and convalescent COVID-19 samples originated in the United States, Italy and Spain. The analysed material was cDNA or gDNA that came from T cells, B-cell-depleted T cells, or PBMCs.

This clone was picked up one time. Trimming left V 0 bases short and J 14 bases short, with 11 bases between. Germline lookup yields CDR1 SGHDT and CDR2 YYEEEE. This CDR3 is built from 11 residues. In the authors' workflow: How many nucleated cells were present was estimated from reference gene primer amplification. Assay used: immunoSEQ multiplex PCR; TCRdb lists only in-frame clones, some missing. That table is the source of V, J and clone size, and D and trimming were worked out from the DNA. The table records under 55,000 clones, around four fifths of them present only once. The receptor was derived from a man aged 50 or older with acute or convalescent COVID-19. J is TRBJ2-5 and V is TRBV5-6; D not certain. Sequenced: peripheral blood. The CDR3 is CASSLGNSHYF. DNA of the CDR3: TGTGCCAGCAGCTTGGGTAATTCACACTACTTC. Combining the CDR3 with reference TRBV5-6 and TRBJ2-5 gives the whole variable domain DAGVTQSPTHLIKTRGQQVTLRCSPKSGHDTVSWYQQALGQGPQFIFQYYEEEERQRGNFPDRFSGHQFPNYSSELNVNALLLGDSALYLCASSLGNSHYFGPGTRLLVL.